The 30 T cell receptor beta chains in this list originate from one sample, sequenced in a study of monozygotic twins with inflammatory bowel disease (dated by TCRdb to the late 2010s). The library was built by means of 5' RACE. This sample was sequenced with an Illumina HiSeq 2500. The reads underwent TCRdb reprocessing, giving one record for each CDR3 protein sequence and no DNA. This sample's listing comprises around 220,000 distinct CDR3 sequences. The ten largest clones take up roughly 8% of the sample. What was sequenced was blood. These TCRs come from a human donor with ulcerative colitis or Crohn's disease, or a healthy co-twin of an affected twin (not recorded which).

The chain carries TRBV12-3 or TRBV12-4 and TRBJ1-3; the D call from TCRdb, TRBD1, cannot be confirmed without DNA. The length of the CDR3 is 16 residues. CDR3: CASSKTGATSGNTIYF.

The genes are TRBV4-2 and TRBJ2-1; without DNA, the TCRdb call of TRBD2 cannot be checked. CDR1 is LGHNA and CDR2 is YNFKEQ in the germline V gene. The CDR3 covers 19 residues. CDR3 in amino acids: CASSQRYLRLAGTRDEQFF.

The V gene is TRBV7-2, the J gene TRBJ2-5. From germline, CDR1 is SGHTA and CDR2 FQGNSA. This CDR3 contains 12 residues. This CDR3 is CASSLRLETQYF.

The J gene is TRBJ2-3, the V gene TRBV5-1; TCRdb lists TRBD1, though no DNA is available to test this call. Looked up from germline, CDR1 is SGHRS and CDR2 is YFSETQ. The CDR3 is 14 residues long. CDR3 loop: CASSTDRESDTQYF.

The CDR3 region is CASSLARYHEQYF. The chain uses TRBV7-2 and TRBJ2-7. Germline assignment: CDR1 SGHTA and CDR2 FQGNSA. This CDR3 is built from 13 residues. The full variable domain, in which reference TRBV7-2 and TRBJ2-7 provide the parts outside the CDR3, is GAGVSQSPSNKVTEKGKDVELRCDPISGHTALYWYRQSLGQGLEFLIYFQGNSAPDKSGLPSDRFSAERTGGSVSTLTIQRTQQEDSAVYLCASSLARYHEQYFGPGTRLTVT.

The chain has TRBV6-5 and TRBJ2-2; no DNA is available, so the TRBD1 call from TCRdb remains unchecked. The CDR3 sequence is 16 residues long. Germline CDR1 reads MNHEY; CDR2 reads SVGAGI. The chain's CDR3 is CASSYSGQPNTGELFF.

The chain joins TRBV27 to TRBJ2-7; the TCRdb call, TRBD1, lacks DNA for checking. The CDR3 has 14 residues. In germline, CDR1 is MNHEY, CDR2 SMNVEV (reference sequence). The CDR3 sequence: CASSSSAQSYEQYF.

V gene TRBV15 combines with J gene TRBJ1-6; the D gene TCRdb calls, TRBD1, cannot be checked with no DNA. There are 15 residues in the CDR3. Germline V gene lookup returns CDR1 LNHNV and CDR2 YYDKDF (reference sequence). The CDR3 here is CATFDPEGVNSPLHF.

Considering frequency, this clonotype is medium-sized (0.01 to 0.1%). The chain employs TRBV3-1 and TRBJ1-1. CDR3 length: 16 amino acids. Looked up from germline, CDR1 is LGHDT and CDR2 is YNNKEL (reference sequence). The CDR3 region is CASSQVFEEWDTEAFF.

The rearrangement joins TRBV5-1 to TRBJ2-7; absent DNA, TCRdb's TRBD2 call cannot be checked. From germline, CDR1 is SGHRS and CDR2 YFSETQ. The CDR3 runs to 16 residues. The CDR3 region is CASSAGTSGTSYEQYF.

CDR3 sequence: CATSRERFSSYEQYF. The chain couples TRBV15 to TRBJ2-7. This CDR3 has 15 residues. Germline-derived CDR1 and CDR2 are LNHNV and YYDKDF (reference sequence).

The chain is built from TRBV7-2 and TRBJ1-1; TCRdb indicates TRBD1, and absent DNA this call remains unverified. The CDR3 runs to 15 residues. The V gene's germline CDR1 is SGHTA and CDR2 FQGNSA. The chain's CDR3 is CASSSLGAGHTEAFF.

The CDR3 is CSALSGSANEQFF. V usage is TRBV20-1 and J usage is TRBJ2-1; TCRdb designates TRBD2, a call that cannot be tested without DNA. The CDR3 spans 13 residues. Germline CDR1 is DFQATT and CDR2 is SNEGSKA (reference sequence).

The chain is built from TRBV19 and TRBJ2-1; TCRdb selects TRBD1, and the lack of DNA leaves this call unchecked. Per germline, CDR1 LNHDA and CDR2 SQIVND (reference sequence). The CDR3 length is 15 residues. The CDR3 protein is CASSIRDRGYNEQFF.

V usage is TRBV12-3 or TRBV12-4 and J usage is TRBJ2-2; TCRdb's assignment of TRBD2 cannot be checked, as there is no DNA. This CDR3 has 13 amino acids. CDR3 amino acids: CASSLGRTGGLFF.

The rearrangement uses TRBV6-2 or TRBV6-3 and TRBJ1-3; the TCRdb D gene call, TRBD1, has no DNA to confirm it. Looked up from germline, CDR1 is MNHEY and CDR2 is SVGEGT. The CDR3 spans 22 residues. The CDR3 reads CASSYMGADLISALLSGNTIYF.

This chain connects TRBV6-5 to TRBJ2-1; TCRdb picks TRBD2, but there is no DNA to check that call. CDR1 and CDR2 from the germline V gene are MNHEY and SVGAGI. CDR3 length equals 13 residues. CDR3 residues: CASRREGYNEQFF.

The V and J genes are TRBV7-3 and TRBJ2-1; the D gene TCRdb calls, TRBD2, cannot be checked with no DNA. The CDR3 spans 15 residues. Germline loops: CDR1 SGHTA, CDR2 FQGTGA. CDR3 protein: CASSYAAGGLQEQFF. Full variable domain (remainder filled in from reference TRBV7-3 and TRBJ2-1): GAGVSQTPSNKVTEKGKYVELRCDPISGHTALYWYRQSLGQGPEFLIYFQGTGAADDSGLPNDRFFAVRPEGSVSTLKIQRTERGDSAVYLCASSYAAGGLQEQFFGPGTRLTVL.

The J gene is TRBJ1-1, the V gene TRBV20-1. This CDR3 is 13 amino acids long. Germline V gene sequence: CDR1 DFQATT, CDR2 SNEGSKA (reference sequence). The CDR3: CSARRAMNTEAFF.

The genes are TRBV19 and TRBJ1-1. In germline, CDR1 is LNHDA, CDR2 SQIVND (reference sequence). This CDR3 comprises 14 residues. CDR3 amino acids: CASSMPRRGTEAFF.

CDR3 residues: CASSVQRGYGYTF. The gene calls are TRBV27 and TRBJ1-2; TCRdb's D call, TRBD1, is unchecked because there is no DNA. Germline loops: CDR1 MNHEY, CDR2 SMNVEV (reference sequence). This CDR3 contains 13 residues.

CDR3: CASSLMQGRGYNQPQHF. The chain has TRBV5-6 and TRBJ1-5; TCRdb designates TRBD1, a call that cannot be tested without DNA. Germline CDR1 and CDR2: SGHDT and YYEEEE. This CDR3 spans 17 amino acids.

The chain couples TRBV7-2 to TRBJ1-2; the D call from TCRdb, TRBD1, cannot be confirmed without DNA. Germline V lookup: CDR1 SGHTA, CDR2 FQGNSA. CDR3 length: 13 residues. This CDR3 is CASSDRTGYGYTF. The whole variable domain, filled in from reference TRBV7-2 and TRBJ1-2, reads GAGVSQSPSNKVTEKGKDVELRCDPISGHTALYWYRQSLGQGLEFLIYFQGNSAPDKSGLPSDRFSAERTGGSVSTLTIQRTQQEDSAVYLCASSDRTGYGYTFGSGTRLTVV.

V and J are TRBV7-9 and TRBJ2-1; TCRdb's D call, TRBD1, is unchecked because there is no DNA. Germline V gene sequence: CDR1 SEHNR, CDR2 FQNEAQ (reference sequence). The CDR3 runs to 14 residues. The CDR3 here is CASSPWTGGGEQFF.

The CDR3 reads CASSLALGATDTQYF. The gene calls are TRBV7-8 and TRBJ2-3; TCRdb selects TRBD1, and the lack of DNA leaves this call unchecked. The germline gives CDR1 SGHVS, CDR2 FQNEAQ. The CDR3 is 15 residues long.

The chain uses TRBV28 and TRBJ2-3; TCRdb selects TRBD1, and the lack of DNA leaves this call unchecked. The CDR3 runs to 12 residues. Per the germline V gene, CDR1 is MDHEN and CDR2 is SYDVKM. The CDR3 protein is CATGDREDTQYF.

The chain uses TRBV4-1 and TRBJ2-3; TCRdb calls TRBD2, which cannot be checked without DNA. Germline-derived CDR1 and CDR2 are MGHRA and YSYEKL. The CDR3 totals 16 residues. CDR3 protein: CASSQQTAGGRDTQYF.

The J gene is TRBJ2-2, the V gene TRBV7-9; with no DNA, the TCRdb D assignment of TRBD1 cannot be verified. CDR3 size: 15 residues. Germline CDR1 and CDR2: SEHNR and FQNEAQ (reference sequence). CDR3: CASSHPGQGTGELFF.

CDR3: CASSLEGTWGRQYF. This rearrangement joins TRBV5-5 to TRBJ2-7; the TRBD1 assignment by TCRdb is unverifiable without DNA. Germline assignment: CDR1 SGHKS and CDR2 YYEKEE (reference sequence). The CDR3 is made up of 14 amino acids.

J is TRBJ2-3 and V is TRBV2. Germline loops: CDR1 SNHLY, CDR2 FYNNEI. The CDR3 contains 15 residues. This CDR3 reads CASSDGDGGTDTQYF. Based on the CDR3 plus reference TRBV2 and TRBJ2-3, the full variable domain is EPEVTQTPSHQVTQMGQEVILRCVPISNHLYFYWYRQILGQKVEFLVSFYNNEISEKSEIFDDQFSVERPDGSNFTLKIRSTKLEDSAMYFCASSDGDGGTDTQYFGPGTRLTVL.